The 7 T cell receptor beta chains below all came from one sample that was sequenced in a study of synovial regulatory T cells in juvenile arthritis. Sequenced by immunoSEQ multiplex PCR; TCRdb stores in-frame clones only, minus some. Across about 10,000 clones, the top ten clones capture roughly 0.39% of the sample. Sequenced sample: Treg cells from blood. Subset meaning: remaining (HLA-DR-negative) circulating blood Treg cells. The receptors originated from a donor between 2 and 29 years old with juvenile idiopathic arthritis.

The gene calls are TRBV7-2 and TRBJ1-1. Germline values: CDR1 SGHTA, CDR2 FQGNSA. This CDR3 contains 15 residues. No DNA is recorded. CDR3 protein: CASSLGGRMGFEAFF.

This chain uses TRBV15 with TRBJ2-5; TCRdb lists TRBD2, though no DNA is available to test this call. The CDR3 has 15 residues. The coding DNA is unavailable. Germline V CDR1 and CDR2: LNHNV, YYDKDF (reference sequence). Here the CDR3 reads CATSMGLAGGETQYF.

The CDR3 region is CASRDTNYGYTF. The genes are TRBV5-1 and TRBJ1-2; TCRdb gives TRBD1 as the D gene, but with no DNA this cannot be confirmed. Per germline, CDR1 SGHRS and CDR2 YFSETQ. The CDR3 covers 12 residues. The DNA is unrecorded. Together with reference TRBV5-1 and TRBJ1-2, the CDR3 gives the full variable domain: KAGVTQTPRYLIKTRGQQVTLSCSPISGHRSVSWYQQTPGQGLQFLFEYFSETQRNKGNFPGRFSGRQFSNSRSEMNVSTLELGDSALYLCASRDTNYGYTFGSGTRLTVV.

V usage is TRBV4-1 and J usage is TRBJ2-7; absent DNA, TCRdb's TRBD2 call cannot be checked. This CDR3 has 14 amino acids. Only the protein sequence is given. CDR1 and CDR2 (germline): MGHRA, YSYEKL. CDR3 residues: CASSQEGYPYERYF.

The genes are TRBV11-2 and TRBJ1-2. This CDR3 is 14 amino acids long. DNA for this receptor is not on file. In germline, CDR1 is SGHAT, CDR2 FQNNGV. CDR3: CASSVRGPIDGYTF.

The chain has TRBV5-6 and TRBJ2-5; TCRdb selects TRBD2, and the lack of DNA leaves this call unchecked. This CDR3 has 13 amino acids. No DNA is given. Germline CDR1 and CDR2: SGHDT and YYEEEE. Here the CDR3 reads CASSLPRGETQYF.

The rearrangement links TRBV18 to TRBJ1-1; the TRBD1 assignment by TCRdb is unverifiable without DNA. Germline V gives CDR1 KGHSH, CDR2 LQKENI. CDR3 length: 14 residues. Nucleotide data are not available. The chain's CDR3 is CASSPGTGVTEAFF.